This T cell receptor (beta chain) came from a study of blood T cell repertoires in COVID-19 (dated by TCRdb to the early 2020s). For the wider study: Samples covering the acute and convalescent phases of COVID-19 were provided by collaborators in the United States, Italy and Spain. The prospective study material was composed of cDNA or gDNA derived from T cells, B-cell-depleted T cells, or PBMCs. The samples were drawn from the first 160 participants of the ongoing ImmuneRACE study and from more than 1,000 subjects provided by 6 global collaborators. Deeply sampled blood TCRbeta repertoires from subjects exposed to, actively infected with, or recovered from COVID-19 were included in the dataset. Where HLA class I and class II types were available, the types were taken from metadata supplied by the sample provider, not from assay-based typing. The repertoires were released in a freely available public database meant as a resource for research on the immune response to SARS-CoV-2. Nearly every sample came with metadata listing a de-identified subject ID, COVID-19 status, age in years and sex.

Collaborating institutions collected whole blood in K2EDTA tubes following their own protocols. For TCRbeta analysis, collaborator samples were shipped as frozen whole blood, as isolated PBMCs, or as DNA extracted from either sample type. With regard to this clone: The clone's antigen remains unknown. No qualities accompany the bases; no much larger clone lies one base away.

Results and caveats for the whole study, not just this receptor: The quantity of clinical and demographic metadata differed by source and by participant and was supplied without curation.

Clipping removes 6 bases from V and 2 bases from J, with 5 as the unmatched junction base count. From a lookup of the germline V gene, CDR1 and CDR2 are KGHSH and LQKENI. The CDR3 starts with the cysteine, ends with the phenylalanine, and has 16 residues. Only the CDR3 DNA is retained, 48 bases long and in frame from the first base. The immunoSEQ Assay, a bias-controlled multiplex PCR, was used to amplify TCRbeta CDR3 regions from genomic DNA. In the authors' own workflow: Within the assay, amplification of reference gene primers was used to estimate how many nucleated cells each sample contained. To quantify the absolute abundance of each unique TCRbeta CDR3 rearrangement, sequence reads were collapsed and filtered. For each sample, productive Simpson clonality was calculated by taking the square root of Simpson's diversity index across productive rearrangements. TCRdb carries this immuneACCESS record with in-frame sequences only. Its versions omit some clonotypes, under half of them owing to an unresolved V gene in the studies checked, with the rest unexplained. That table supplies the V and J calls and clone size; D and trimming were determined from the DNA. A total of around 100,000 clones appear in this sample, roughly 80% of them only once. Jointly, the top ten make up about 20% of the sample.

This receptor was taken from a man aged 70-80 years with active or convalescent COVID-19. The chain links TRBV18 with TRBJ2-5; TRBD2 matches 14 bases in the middle. Sequencing was done on a sample of peripheral blood. The DNA sequence is given as TGTGCCAGCTCCCCGAGACTAGCGGGAGGGCAAGAGACCCAGTACTTC. Its protein is CASSPRLAGGQETQYF.